This T cell receptor beta chain was captured by sequencing in a study of blood T cell repertoires in COVID-19. The CDR3 runs to 15 residues. Germline loops: CDR1 SQVTM, CDR2 ANQGSEA. With V trimmed by 0 bases and J by 11 bases, 13 bases remained unmatched. In the study's own analysis: Amplification of reference gene primers provided the estimated nucleated cell counts. Profiling relied on immunoSEQ multiplex PCR, and the TCRdb table lists in-frame clones only, not all of them. That table supplies the V and J calls and clone size; D and trimming were determined from the DNA. The sample shows more than 95,000 clones, 75% to 90% of them seen only once. There are a few counts of this clone.

Material: peripheral blood. The clonotype was recovered from a man aged 55 to 69 with acute or convalescent COVID-19. The chain has TRBV29-1 and TRBJ1-1, with 9 positions matching TRBD1. The CDR3 spells CSVEDPLQGARSAFF. The CDR3 bases are TGCAGCGTTGAAGACCCGTTACAGGGGGCGAGGTCCGCTTTCTTT.